These 15 T cell receptor beta chains share one sample of origin, sequenced in a study of T cell changes during pregnancy in multiple sclerosis. Assay: immunoSEQ multiplex PCR; the TCRdb copy retains only in-frame clones and omits some. The sample shows some 70,000 clones, approximately 90% of them seen only once. The input for sequencing was peripheral blood, taken in the second trimester of pregnancy. Every receptor here comes from a female donor in good health, enrolled as a control in a pregnancy study.

The genes are TRBV9 and TRBJ1-2; D might be TRBD1 (5 bases). Germline V lookup: CDR1 SGDLS, CDR2 YYNGEE. V dropped 0 bases and J dropped 5 bases, with 14 bases sitting between them. The CDR3 extends over 15 amino acids. The CDR3 sequence: CASSVEGRVPYGYTF. The CDR3 nucleotides are TGTGCCAGCAGCGTAGAGGGCAGGGTGCCATATGGCTACACCTTC.

The chain recombines TRBV6-6 with TRBJ1-5; a possible D gene is TRBD1 (5 bases). The CDR3 consists of 16 residues. Deletions cut 6 bases from V and 5 bases from J, with 20 bases between. Germline loops: CDR1 MNHNY, CDR2 SVGAGI (reference sequence). The CDR3 sequence is CASRDSGSGGHQPQHF. CDR3 sequence (DNA): TGTGCCAGCAGGGATTCGGGCTCCGGGGGACATCAGCCCCAGCATTTT.

The rearrangement links TRBV28 to TRBJ1-3; TRBD1 agrees at 7 bases. The V gene's germline CDR1 is MDHEN and CDR2 SYDVKM. This CDR3 has 16 amino acids. The junction had 9 bases not matched to a gene; V was cut back by 7 bases and J by 0 bases. CDR3 DNA sequence: TGTGCCAGCATCCAGGGGGGTTGGCACTCTGGAAACACCATATATTTT. This sequence encodes CASIQGGWHSGNTIYF.

This sequence joins TRBV30 and TRBJ2-7, with 9 nucleotides matching TRBD1. Germline values: CDR1 GTSNPN, CDR2 SVGIG (reference sequence). With V trimmed by 2 bases and J by 3 bases, 2 bases remained unmatched. The CDR3 has 13 amino acids. In nucleotides, the CDR3 is TGTGCCTGGAGTCCGACAGGGGGCTACGAGCAGTACTTC. Translating it yields CAWSPTGGYEQYF.

The V and J genes are TRBV19 and TRBJ1-1; D not resolved. Trimming left V 6 bases short and J 1 base short, with 6 bases between. Germline-derived CDR1 and CDR2 are LNHDA and SQIVND (reference sequence). The CDR3 totals 12 residues. The DNA for the CDR3 is TGTGCCAGTAGAGACTCGAACACTGAAGCTTTCTTT. This gives the protein CASRDSNTEAFF.

This sequence joins TRBV6-1 and TRBJ2-2; tentative D call: TRBD1 (6 bases). The CDR3 has 15 amino acids. The V and J ends lost 2 bases and 5 bases respectively, with 12 bases between them. The germline V gene encodes CDR1 MNHNS and CDR2 SASEGT. As DNA, the CDR3 is TGTGCCAGCAGTGAATTGAGTACAGGGACCGGGGAGCTGTTTTTT. This gives the protein CASSELSTGTGELFF.

The count of this clone is one. In nucleotides, the CDR3 is TGTGCCAGCAGTGCTGGGACAGGGGGCACTGAAGCTTTCTTT. Amino acid sequence: CASSAGTGGTEAFF. The chain links TRBV28 to TRBJ1-1; TRBD1 matches at 11 bases. This CDR3 is built from 14 residues. Unmatched junction bases numbered 3, after V lost 5 bases and J lost 4 bases. Per germline, CDR1 MDHEN and CDR2 SYDVKM.

V usage is TRBV27 and J usage is TRBJ1-2; D might be TRBD1 (5 bases). Deletions cut 2 bases from V and 4 bases from J, with 8 bases between. Looked up from germline, CDR1 is MNHEY and CDR2 is SMNVEV (reference sequence). The CDR3 extends over 13 amino acids. CDR3 loop: CASSLGALYGYTF. The CDR3 bases are TGTGCCAGCAGTTTAGGGGCCCTCTATGGCTACACCTTC.

The chain uses TRBV13 and TRBJ2-2, with 7 bases that match TRBD1. The CDR3 covers 16 residues. In germline, CDR1 is PRHDT, CDR2 FYEKMQ (reference sequence). Trimming removed 3 bases from V and 2 bases from J; junction bases left unmatched: 6. The CDR3 nucleotides are TGTGCCAGCAGCTTCGGGCAGGGGGAAAACACCGGGGAGCTGTTTTTT. This sequence encodes CASSFGQGENTGELFF.

CDR3 nucleotides: TGTGCCAGCAGTCCGGGACAGGGGGCTTCTTATGAAAAACTGTTTTTT. This sequence encodes CASSPGQGASYEKLFF. The V and J genes are TRBV2 and TRBJ1-4; 12 nucleotides agree with TRBD1. Unmatched junction bases numbered 7, after V lost 5 bases and J lost 6 bases. This CDR3 is built from 16 residues. Germline loops: CDR1 SNHLY, CDR2 FYNNEI.

The chain couples TRBV6-5 to TRBJ1-3; D is possibly TRBD1 (6 bases). Per the germline V gene, CDR1 is MNHEY and CDR2 is SVGAGI. V lost 6 bases, J lost 0 bases, and 9 bases lay in between. This CDR3 contains 14 residues. CDR3 in amino acids: CASRRTASGNTIYF. The CDR3 DNA follows: TGTGCCAGCAGGCGGACAGCCTCTGGAAACACCATATATTTT.

The J gene is TRBJ1-1, the V gene TRBV10-2; D unresolved. The V end lost 10 bases, the J end lost 1 base, and 19 bases lay between the germline ends. This CDR3 spans 15 amino acids. Per the germline V gene, CDR1 is WSHSY and CDR2 is SAAADI. CDR3 in DNA: TGCGCCACTCGAAGCATTATTAGCGGGAACACTGAAGCTTTCTTT. It encodes CATRSIISGNTEAFF.

The chain combines TRBV5-5 with TRBJ1-6, with D possibly being TRBD1 (5 bases). The germline gives CDR1 SGHKS, CDR2 YYEKEE (reference sequence). With 0 bases removed from V and 4 bases from J, the gap between germline ends came to 11 bases. The length of the CDR3 is 16 residues. DNA of the CDR3: TGTGCCAGCAGCTTGGGGGGGGGATTGTATAATTCACCCCTCCACTTT. It specifies CASSLGGGLYNSPLHF.

This clone occurred a few times. The junction differs from germline at one of its ends, possibly a read error. The rearrangement uses TRBV30 and TRBJ1-6; a possible D gene is TRBD1 (6 bases). CDR3 length: 14 amino acids. CDR1 and CDR2 from the germline V gene are GTSNPN and SVGIG (reference sequence). The CDR3 here is CAWRRGGPNTPLHF. Written as DNA, the CDR3 is TGTGCCTGGAGAAGGGGGGGCCCTAATACACCCCTCCACTTT. Complete variable domain (other parts from reference TRBV30 and TRBJ1-6): SQTIHQWPATLVQPVGSPLSLECTVEGTSNPNLYWYRQAAGRGLQLLFYSVGIGQISSEVPQNLSASRPQDRQFILSSKKLLLSDSGFYLCAWRRGGPNTPLHFGNGTRLTVT.

The chain is built from TRBV4-2 and TRBJ2-3; TRBD2 aligns across 8 bases. There are 15 residues in the CDR3. The germline V gene has CDR1 LGHNA and CDR2 YNFKEQ. V trimming: 6 bases; J trimming: 2 bases; junction bases outside the gene matches: 7. In DNA, the CDR3 is TGTGCCAGCAGTTCTTTAGCGGGACACACAGATACGCAGTATTTT. Protein sequence: CASSSLAGHTDTQYF.